The source of this TCR beta chain is a study of blood T cell repertoires in COVID-19. Turning to the study itself: COVID-19 samples, acute and convalescent, were from the United States, Italy and Spain. PBMCs, B-cell-depleted T cells, or T cells were the source of the cDNA or gDNA that made up the material.

Only in-frame clones appear in the TCRdb table, and some are missing; sequencing was by immunoSEQ multiplex PCR. The repertoire holds a few hundred thousand clones, with 80% to 90% as singletons. Input material: peripheral blood. This clonotype was sampled from a man aged 60 to 75 who had recovered from COVID-19.

In nucleotides, the CDR3 is TGTGCCAGCGGGACGGGGGTTTATAGCAATCAGCCCCAGCATTTT. Its protein is CASGTGVYSNQPQHF. V usage is TRBV6-5 and J usage is TRBJ1-5, with D possibly TRBD1 on 5 matching bases. The CDR3 has 15 residues. Germline values: CDR1 MNHEY, CDR2 SVGAGI. Between the trimmed V and J ends, which lost 8 bases and 0 bases, there was a span of 14 bases.